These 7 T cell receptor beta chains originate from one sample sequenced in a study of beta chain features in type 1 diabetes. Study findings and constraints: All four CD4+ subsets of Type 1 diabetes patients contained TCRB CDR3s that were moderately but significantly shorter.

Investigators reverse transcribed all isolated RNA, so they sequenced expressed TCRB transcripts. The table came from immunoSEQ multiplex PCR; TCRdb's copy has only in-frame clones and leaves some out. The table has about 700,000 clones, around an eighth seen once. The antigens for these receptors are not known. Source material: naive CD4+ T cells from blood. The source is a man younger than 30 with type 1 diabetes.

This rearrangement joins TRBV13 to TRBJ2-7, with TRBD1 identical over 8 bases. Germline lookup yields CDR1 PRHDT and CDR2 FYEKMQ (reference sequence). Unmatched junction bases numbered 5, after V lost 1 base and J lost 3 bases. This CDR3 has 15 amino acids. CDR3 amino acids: CASSLAPGQDYEQYF. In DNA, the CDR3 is TGTGCCAGCAGCTTAGCACCGGGACAGGACTACGAGCAGTACTTC. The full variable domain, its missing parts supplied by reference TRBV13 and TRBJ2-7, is AAGVIQSPRHLIKEKRETATLKCYPIPRHDTVYWYQQGPGQDPQFLISFYEKMQSDKGSIPDRFSAQQFSDYHSELNMSSLELGDSALYFCASSLAPGQDYEQYFGPGTRLTVT.

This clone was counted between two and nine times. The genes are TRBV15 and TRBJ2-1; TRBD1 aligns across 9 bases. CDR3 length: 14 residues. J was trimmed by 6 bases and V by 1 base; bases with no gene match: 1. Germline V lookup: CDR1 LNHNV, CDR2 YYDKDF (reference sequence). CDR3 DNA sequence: TGTGCCACCAGCAGAGCGGGACAGGGCAATGAGCAGTTCTTC. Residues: CATSRAGQGNEQFF.

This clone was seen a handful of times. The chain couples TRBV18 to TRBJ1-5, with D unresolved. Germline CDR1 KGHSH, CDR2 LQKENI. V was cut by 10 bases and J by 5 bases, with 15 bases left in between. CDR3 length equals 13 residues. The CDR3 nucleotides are TGTGCCACCAACAGTGGGATACATCAGCCCCAGCATTTT. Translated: CATNSGIHQPQHF.

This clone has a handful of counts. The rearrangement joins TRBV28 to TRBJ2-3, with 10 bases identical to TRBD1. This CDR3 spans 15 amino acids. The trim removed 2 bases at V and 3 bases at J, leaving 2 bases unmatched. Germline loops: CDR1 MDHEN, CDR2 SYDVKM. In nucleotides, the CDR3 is TGTGCCAGCAGTTTAAGACAGGGGGCAACAGATACGCAGTATTTT. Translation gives CASSLRQGATDTQYF.

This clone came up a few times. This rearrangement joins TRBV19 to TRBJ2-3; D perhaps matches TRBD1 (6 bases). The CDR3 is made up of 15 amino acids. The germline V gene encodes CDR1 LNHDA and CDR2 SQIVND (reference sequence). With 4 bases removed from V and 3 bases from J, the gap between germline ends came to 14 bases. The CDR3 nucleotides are TGTGCCAGTAGTACTGGAGCAGGGGTAACAGATACGCAGTATTTT. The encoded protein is CASSTGAGVTDTQYF.

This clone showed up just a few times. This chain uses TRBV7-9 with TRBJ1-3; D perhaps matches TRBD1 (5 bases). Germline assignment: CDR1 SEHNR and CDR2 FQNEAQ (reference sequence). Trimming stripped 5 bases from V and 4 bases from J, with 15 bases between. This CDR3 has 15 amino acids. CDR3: CASSTLGDLGNTIYF. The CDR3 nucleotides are TGTGCCAGCAGCACCCTGGGGGACTTGGGAAACACCATATATTTT.

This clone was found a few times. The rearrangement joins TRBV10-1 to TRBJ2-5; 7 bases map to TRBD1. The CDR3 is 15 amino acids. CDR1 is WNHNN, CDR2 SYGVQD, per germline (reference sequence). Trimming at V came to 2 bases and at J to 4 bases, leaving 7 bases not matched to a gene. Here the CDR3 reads CASSERTGWGETQYF. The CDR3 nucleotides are TGCGCCAGCAGTGAGAGGACAGGTTGGGGAGAGACCCAGTACTTC.